These 10 T cell receptor beta chains were all obtained from the same sample, sequenced in a study of T cell responses to AZD1222 COVID-19 vaccine (dated by TCRdb to 2020 to 2023). Libraries were constructed by the immunoSEQ multiplex PCR assay. Drawn from immuneACCESS, this table holds only the in-frame rearrangements with V and J called that TCRdb kept. Clones are partly lost; checked studies trace under half to an unresolved V gene and leave the rest unexplained. Present in this sample are 120,000 to 150,000 clones, more than 70% of which were seen just once. Of the sample, approximately 4.7% falls within the top ten clones. According to the study, the label for this sample's time point signals: about 28 days (+/-7) after the second vaccine dose. The sample here was peripheral blood, taken 28 days after the second AZD1222 dose. The source of these receptors is an adult who received the AZD1222 COVID-19 vaccine.

The V and J genes are TRBV7-8 and TRBJ1-6, with D perhaps TRBD1 (6 bases). This CDR3 is built from 16 residues. Trimming left V 5 bases short and J 10 bases short, with 21 bases between. The V gene's germline CDR1 is SGHVS and CDR2 FQNEAQ. CDR3 region: CASSQKGERVGSPLHF. The CDR3 nucleotides are TGTGCCAGCAGCCAAAAGGGGGAAAGGGTAGGCTCACCCCTCCACTTT.

The chain employs TRBV10-2 and TRBJ1-1, with D tentatively TRBD1 (6 bases). The CDR3 extends over 13 amino acids. Trimming left V 6 bases short and J 7 bases short, with 15 bases between. Germline V gene data show CDR1 as WSHSY and CDR2 as SAAADI. The CDR3 protein is CASRIQGGDEAFF. Here the CDR3 DNA reads TGCGCCAGCAGAATCCAAGGGGGGGATGAAGCTTTCTTT.

This sequence joins TRBV2 and TRBJ1-1; 9 nucleotides match TRBD1. Losses at the gene ends were 6 bases for V and 3 bases for J; bases not matched to a gene: 8. The CDR3 has 15 residues. Germline V gene data show CDR1 as SNHLY and CDR2 as FYNNEI. CDR3: CASRPERTGDTEAFF. The CDR3 coding sequence is TGTGCCAGCAGGCCGGAACGGACAGGGGACACTGAAGCTTTCTTT.

V gene TRBV4-1 combines with J gene TRBJ2-5, with TRBD1 identical over 9 bases. CDR1 and CDR2 (germline): MGHRA, YSYEKL. The CDR3 totals 14 residues. The V and J ends lost 4 bases and 5 bases, in that order; junction bases with no gene match: 5. The CDR3 loop reads CASSLTGGRETQYF. CDR3 coding DNA: TGCGCCAGCAGCCTTACAGGGGGCCGGGAGACCCAGTACTTC.

In its sample, this clone was seen once. The rearrangement uses TRBV6-4 and TRBJ2-3; the match to TRBD1 covers 10 bases. The CDR3 runs to 15 residues. Germline loops: CDR1 MRHNA, CDR2 SNTAGT. V lost 6 bases to trimming and J lost 4 bases; unmatched junction nucleotides: 7. The DNA of the CDR3 is TGTGCCAGCAGCATTGACAGGGGGCGCCCAGATACGCAGTATTTT. Amino acid sequence: CASSIDRGRPDTQYF.

This chain uses TRBV10-1 with TRBJ2-1; the D is unclear. Trimming took 5 bases from V and 4 from J, leaving 6 bases between them. Germline V gives CDR1 WNHNN, CDR2 SYGVQD (reference sequence). The CDR3 consists of 12 residues. The CDR3 reads CASSLNYNEQFF. The CDR3 DNA is TGCGCCAGCAGTCTTAATTACAATGAGCAGTTCTTC.

Here the CDR3 DNA reads TGTGCCAGCAGCTTCGCAGGGACGATAGGAACTGAAGCTTTCTTT. This gives the protein CASSFAGTIGTEAFF. The chain couples TRBV11-2 to TRBJ1-1, with D perhaps matching TRBD1 (5 bases). V dropped 3 bases and J dropped 5 bases, with 16 bases sitting between them. The germline CDR1 and CDR2 sequences are SGHAT and FQNNGV. This CDR3 has 15 amino acids. Full variable domain (missing parts from reference TRBV11-2 and TRBJ1-1): EAGVAQSPRYKIIEKRQSVAFWCNPISGHATLYWYQQILGQGPKLLIQFQNNGVVDDSQLPKDRFSAERLKGVDSTLKIQPAKLEDSAVYLCASSFAGTIGTEAFFGQGTRLTVV.

This clone has just one count. The chain couples TRBV4-2 to TRBJ2-2; either TRBD1 or TRBD2 may supply D (6 bases each). CDR3 length equals 21 residues. CDR1 LGHNA and CDR2 YNFKEQ come from the germline V gene. Trimming cost V 0 bases and J 3 bases, with 26 bases left between them. CDR3 in amino acids: CASSQDPVGGRRTEDTGELFF. For the CDR3, the DNA is TGTGCCAGCAGCCAAGATCCCGTTGGGGGGCGAAGAACGGAGGACACCGGGGAGCTGTTTTTT.

This chain uses TRBV30 with TRBJ1-5; D gene ambiguous. Germline loops: CDR1 GTSNPN, CDR2 SVGIG (reference sequence). The V end lost 0 bases, the J end lost 9 bases, and 9 bases lay between the germline ends. The CDR3 has 12 residues. The CDR3 DNA reads as TGTGCCTGGAGTGTACCAGCCGGGCCCCAGCATTTT. Protein: CAWSVPAGPQHF.

The CDR3 DNA follows: TGTGCCAGCAGCCAAGATTCCACAGGGGGCGATGGCTACACCTTC. This sequence encodes CASSQDSTGGDGYTF. This chain links TRBV3-1 (or the pseudogene TRBV3-2) with TRBJ1-2, with TRBD1 matching over 9 bases. Germline V gene lookup returns CDR1 LGHDT and CDR2 YNNKEL (reference sequence). V lost 0 bases to trimming and J lost 6 bases; unmatched junction nucleotides: 5. This CDR3 comprises 15 residues.